Listed below are T cell receptor beta chains from one sample, sequenced in a study of beta chain features in type 1 diabetes. Libraries were prepared by immunoSEQ multiplex PCR; TCRdb keeps only in-frame clonotypes and omits some of them. This sample has 200,000 to 300,000 clones, with roughly 70% found just once. Sequenced material: naive CD4+ T cells from blood. The receptors come from a man aged 25 to 45 in good health. Each CDR3 is given with its conserved first and last residue. D genes are given only for firm matches. Some rows have no size entry. The others give once, few or many, or a class for an expanded clone.

v_call: TRBV7-2
d_call: TRBD1
j_call: TRBJ2-1
clone_size: .
cdr3_nt: TGTGCCAGCAGCTTTTCAGGGACAGGGCGTCCGGATGAGCAGTTCTTC
cdr3_aa: CASSFSGTGRPDEQFF

v_call: TRBV5-6
d_call: .
j_call: TRBJ2-5
clone_size: .
cdr3_nt: TGTGCCAGCAGCTTGAACCGAGAGACCCAGTACTTC
cdr3_aa: CASSLNRETQYF

v_call: TRBV30
d_call: .
j_call: TRBJ1-3
clone_size: .
cdr3_nt: TGTGCCTGGAGTCAATCTGGAAACACCATATATTTT
cdr3_aa: CAWSQSGNTIYF

v_call: TRBV30
d_call: .
j_call: TRBJ2-7
clone_size: .
cdr3_nt: TGTGCCTGGAGTGCAGGACTTACCTACGAGCAGTACTTC
cdr3_aa: CAWSAGLTYEQYF

v_call: TRBV30
d_call: TRBD1
j_call: TRBJ1-5
clone_size: few
cdr3_nt: TGTGCCTGGAGGGGAACAGGGGGCAATCAGCCCCAGCATTTT
cdr3_aa: CAWRGTGGNQPQHF

v_call: TRBV7-2
d_call: .
j_call: TRBJ2-5
clone_size: few
cdr3_nt: TGTGCCAGCAGTAACCAAGAGACCCAGTACTTC
cdr3_aa: CASSNQETQYF

v_call: TRBV30
d_call: .
j_call: TRBJ2-7
clone_size: few
cdr3_nt: TGTGCCTGGAGTAGGGAGTACAGGATATACGAGCAGTACTTC
cdr3_aa: CAWSREYRIYEQYF

v_call: TRBV9
d_call: TRBD1
j_call: TRBJ2-1
clone_size: .
cdr3_nt: TGTGCCAGCAGCCCCAACAGGGGTAGGGACTACAATGAGCAGTTCTTC
cdr3_aa: CASSPNRGRDYNEQFF

v_call: TRBV5-4
d_call: .
j_call: TRBJ1-6
clone_size: .
cdr3_nt: TGTGCCAGCAGCTTGGACCGTGTGTCAGTTAATAATTCACCCCTCCACTTT
cdr3_aa: CASSLDRVSVNNSPLHF

v_call: TRBV29-1
d_call: .
j_call: TRBJ1-2
clone_size: few
cdr3_nt: TGCAGCGTTGGCGGTTTGGGCGGGACAACCGGCGGCTACACCTTC
cdr3_aa: CSVGGLGGTTGGYTF

v_call: TRBV7-2
d_call: TRBD2
j_call: TRBJ2-3
clone_size: .
cdr3_nt: TGTGCCAGCAGCTTCCTAGCGGGTGCGCAGTATTTT
cdr3_aa: CASSFLAGAQYF

v_call: TRBV6-6
d_call: .
j_call: TRBJ2-6
clone_size: few
cdr3_nt: TGTGCCAGCGTCGGGGCTGGGGCCAACGTCCTGACTTTC
cdr3_aa: CASVGAGANVLTF

v_call: TRBV7-2
d_call: .
j_call: TRBJ2-3
clone_size: few
cdr3_nt: TGTGCCAGCAGCTCTAGCACAGATACGCAGTATTTT
cdr3_aa: CASSSSTDTQYF

v_call: TRBV11-2
d_call: .
j_call: TRBJ2-5
clone_size: .
cdr3_nt: TGTGCCAGCAGCGAGGGACAAGAGACCCAGTACTTC
cdr3_aa: CASSEGQETQYF

v_call: TRBV29-1
d_call: .
j_call: TRBJ1-2
clone_size: .
cdr3_nt: TGCAGCGTTGGGAACAGAAATAACTATGGCTACACCTTC
cdr3_aa: CSVGNRNNYGYTF

v_call: TRBV4-1
d_call: .
j_call: TRBJ2-1
clone_size: .
cdr3_nt: TGCGCCAGCAGCCACGGGAATGAGCAGTTCTTC
cdr3_aa: CASSHGNEQFF

v_call: TRBV30
d_call: TRBD1
j_call: TRBJ1-1
clone_size: .
cdr3_nt: TGTGCCTGGAGTCCGCGACAGGGGAACACTGAAGCTTTCTTT
cdr3_aa: CAWSPRQGNTEAFF

v_call: TRBV2
d_call: .
j_call: TRBJ1-1
clone_size: once
cdr3_nt: TGTGCCAGCAGACCCTCATCAGCTTTAGGGGAAGCTTTCTTT
cdr3_aa: CASRPSSALGEAFF

v_call: TRBV7-9
d_call: .
j_call: TRBJ2-1
clone_size: few
cdr3_nt: TGTGCCAGCAGCTTAGACTGGGGAAGCTCCTACAATGAGCAGTTCTTC
cdr3_aa: CASSLDWGSSYNEQFF

v_call: TRBV20-1
d_call: .
j_call: TRBJ1-2
clone_size: .
cdr3_nt: TGCAGTGCAATGCGGGACCATGGCTACACCTTC
cdr3_aa: CSAMRDHGYTF

v_call: TRBV7-2
d_call: TRBD2
j_call: TRBJ2-4
clone_size: .
cdr3_nt: TGTGCCAGCAGTTTTGAGGGGAGGGACATTCAGTACTTC
cdr3_aa: CASSFEGRDIQYF

v_call: TRBV5-1
d_call: .
j_call: TRBJ2-5
clone_size: few
cdr3_nt: TGCGCCAGCAGCTTCCTAGGGGAGACCCAGTACTTC
cdr3_aa: CASSFLGETQYF

v_call: TRBV20-1
d_call: .
j_call: TRBJ1-1
clone_size: once
cdr3_nt: TGCAGTGCCCCGGGAGCTTTCTTT
cdr3_aa: CSAPGAFF

v_call: TRBV28
d_call: .
j_call: TRBJ2-3
clone_size: once
cdr3_nt: TGTGCCAGCAGTTGGAAGTTTTTCACAGATACGCAGTATTTT
cdr3_aa: CASSWKFFTDTQYF

v_call: TRBV5-1
d_call: .
j_call: TRBJ2-4
clone_size: .
cdr3_nt: TGCGCCAGCTCGAGGGACGGATTAGCCAAAAACATTCAGTACTTC
cdr3_aa: CASSRDGLAKNIQYF

v_call: TRBV6-6
d_call: .
j_call: TRBJ2-7
clone_size: few
cdr3_nt: TGTGCCAGCAGTCCTGATAGGTTCGCGTACGAGCAGTACTTC
cdr3_aa: CASSPDRFAYEQYF

v_call: TRBV7-2
d_call: .
j_call: TRBJ2-1
clone_size: .
cdr3_nt: TGTGCCAGCAGCTTCATACAGGGCGGGAATGAGCAGTTCTTC
cdr3_aa: CASSFIQGGNEQFF

v_call: TRBV7-8
d_call: .
j_call: TRBJ2-7
clone_size: .
cdr3_nt: TGTGCCAGCAGCTTGCAGGGAGTCCTCTACGAGCAGTACTTC
cdr3_aa: CASSLQGVLYEQYF

v_call: TRBV7-2
d_call: .
j_call: TRBJ1-6
clone_size: once
cdr3_nt: TGTGCCAGCAGCTCTAGTCCCGGGACGGTGGCTCTCCACTTT
cdr3_aa: CASSSSPGTVALHF

v_call: TRBV20-1
d_call: .
j_call: TRBJ2-1
clone_size: .
cdr3_nt: TGCAGTGCGGGGGTGCTGGATGAGCAGTTCTTC
cdr3_aa: CSAGVLDEQFF

v_call: TRBV30
d_call: .
j_call: TRBJ1-4
clone_size: .
cdr3_nt: TGTGCCTGGAGTCAGATCGCAACTAATGAAAAACTGTTTTTT
cdr3_aa: CAWSQIATNEKLFF

v_call: TRBV29-1
d_call: .
j_call: TRBJ2-1
clone_size: .
cdr3_nt: TGCAGCGCTGTAGCGCAGAGCTCCTACAATGAGCAGTTCTTC
cdr3_aa: CSAVAQSSYNEQFF

v_call: TRBV7-2
d_call: .
j_call: TRBJ2-3
clone_size: .
cdr3_nt: TGTGCCAGCAGCTTAGAAGATACGCAGTATTTT
cdr3_aa: CASSLEDTQYF

v_call: TRBV30
d_call: .
j_call: TRBJ1-1
clone_size: .
cdr3_nt: TGTGCCTGGAGCCTAGACGCCTCCCGCACTGAAGCTTTCTTT
cdr3_aa: CAWSLDASRTEAFF

v_call: TRBV7-9
d_call: TRBD1
j_call: TRBJ1-6
clone_size: .
cdr3_nt: TGTGCCAGCAGCCCGCGGACAGGGGGTTACAATTCACCCCTCCACTTT
cdr3_aa: CASSPRTGGYNSPLHF

v_call: TRBV9
d_call: TRBD1
j_call: TRBJ1-2
clone_size: .
cdr3_nt: TGTGCCAGCAGCGCCTCACAGGGGAACTATGGCTACACCTTC
cdr3_aa: CASSASQGNYGYTF

v_call: TRBV6-6
d_call: TRBD1
j_call: TRBJ2-1
clone_size: few
cdr3_nt: TGTGCCAGCACAGGAGACAGGGCCTACAATGAGCAGTTCTTC
cdr3_aa: CASTGDRAYNEQFF

v_call: TRBV7-2
d_call: .
j_call: TRBJ2-7
clone_size: .
cdr3_nt: TGTGCCAGCAGCTTAGTTCTCTCTAGAGTGCAGTACTTC
cdr3_aa: CASSLVLSRVQYF

v_call: TRBV18
d_call: .
j_call: TRBJ2-3
clone_size: .
cdr3_nt: TGTGCCAGCTCCACTACCCTCATAGGCCCAGATACGCAGTATTTT
cdr3_aa: CASSTTLIGPDTQYF

v_call: TRBV4-3
d_call: .
j_call: TRBJ2-1
clone_size: .
cdr3_nt: TGCGCCAGCAGCCAAGATAGGGACAATGAGCAGTTCTTC
cdr3_aa: CASSQDRDNEQFF

v_call: TRBV4-3
d_call: .
j_call: TRBJ1-2
clone_size: .
cdr3_nt: TGCGCCAGCAGCCAAGATCCAGTTAACTATGGCTACACCTTC
cdr3_aa: CASSQDPVNYGYTF

v_call: TRBV5-4
d_call: .
j_call: TRBJ2-5
clone_size: .
cdr3_nt: TGTGCCAGCAGCACGGACAACCAAGAGACCCAGTACTTC
cdr3_aa: CASSTDNQETQYF

v_call: TRBV9
d_call: .
j_call: TRBJ2-2
clone_size: once
cdr3_nt: TGTGCCAGCGGGACGGGAAACACCGGGGAGCTGTTTTTT
cdr3_aa: CASGTGNTGELFF

v_call: TRBV10-3
d_call: TRBD1
j_call: TRBJ2-5
clone_size: .
cdr3_nt: TGTGCCATCAGTGAGGGGACAGGGGGAAAAGAGACCCAGTACTTC
cdr3_aa: CAISEGTGGKETQYF

v_call: TRBV2
d_call: .
j_call: TRBJ1-5
clone_size: .
cdr3_nt: TGTGCCAGCAGCCAATGGGGGCAGGGCAATCAGCCCCAGCATTTT
cdr3_aa: CASSQWGQGNQPQHF

v_call: TRBV18
d_call: .
j_call: TRBJ2-1
clone_size: .
cdr3_nt: TGTGCCAGCTCACCACGTTTGAGCTCCTACAATGAGCAGTTCTTC
cdr3_aa: CASSPRLSSYNEQFF

v_call: TRBV30
d_call: TRBD2
j_call: TRBJ2-1
clone_size: .
cdr3_nt: TGTGCCTGGAGTGTACGAGGGAGGGGACTAGCGGGAGGTCAGTTCTACAATGAGCAGTTCTTC
cdr3_aa: CAWSVRGRGLAGGQFYNEQFF

v_call: TRBV4-1
d_call: .
j_call: TRBJ1-5
clone_size: once
cdr3_nt: TGCGCCAGCAGCCAAGAGTTGCCAGGGAAGCGTCAGCCCCAGCATTTT
cdr3_aa: CASSQELPGKRQPQHF

v_call: TRBV7-2
d_call: .
j_call: TRBJ2-7
clone_size: .
cdr3_nt: TGTGCCAGCAGCTTAAGGGGGAAATACGAGCAGTACTTC
cdr3_aa: CASSLRGKYEQYF

v_call: TRBV7-2
d_call: .
j_call: TRBJ2-1
clone_size: .
cdr3_nt: TGTGCCAGCAACCGCCTGGCGATCTCCTACAATGAGCAGTTCTTC
cdr3_aa: CASNRLAISYNEQFF

v_call: TRBV14
d_call: TRBD1
j_call: TRBJ2-7
clone_size: once
cdr3_nt: TGTGCCAGCAGCCGGGACAGCGCCTACGAGCAGTACTTC
cdr3_aa: CASSRDSAYEQYF

v_call: TRBV19
d_call: .
j_call: TRBJ2-3
clone_size: .
cdr3_nt: TGTGCCAGTAGTATAGGCGTGGATACGCAGTATTTT
cdr3_aa: CASSIGVDTQYF

v_call: TRBV7-9
d_call: .
j_call: TRBJ1-3
clone_size: .
cdr3_nt: TGTGCCAGCAGCTTATCCAACGGAAACACCATATATTTT
cdr3_aa: CASSLSNGNTIYF

v_call: TRBV29-1
d_call: .
j_call: TRBJ1-1
clone_size: .
cdr3_nt: TGCAGCGTCTTTCGGACTGATGAAGCTTTCTTT
cdr3_aa: CSVFRTDEAFF